This T cell receptor beta chain came from a study of tumor-infiltrating lymphocytes in primary liver carcinoma. Study as a whole: Patients of both sexes were 30 to 69 years old.

Study-wide points: Bulk samples went unsorted, so CD4+ and CD8+ repertoires were not compared.

Germline DNA was also extracted, while the blood RNA originated from unsorted whole blood. Regarding this clonotype: Its antigen is still unknown. An end of the junction differs from the germline gene, which may be a read error.

The CDR3 is made up of 15 amino acids. Per germline, CDR1 SQVTM and CDR2 ANQGSEA. Total RNA (approximately 500 ng) served as template for TCR beta cDNA synthesis primed by a constant-region primer. Slightly modified ARM-PCR with three nested multiplex PCR rounds yielded TCR beta libraries. Two initial PCR rounds of around 10 cycles each paired TRBV1-TRBV30 forward primers with a C-beta reverse primer. TCRdb used MiXCR to reprocess the multiplex PCR reads, holding one entry per CDR3 protein. The data show about 200,000 distinct CDR3 sequences, roughly 61% seen once. The receptor comes from a woman aged 55-75 years with primary liver carcinoma and hepatitis B virus infection. The chain employs TRBV29-1 and TRBJ2-5; D gene uncertain. The sample was peripheral blood. The CDR3: CSVLPLVISQETHYF. As DNA, the CDR3 is TGCAGCGTTCTACCTTTGGTGATTAGCCAAGAGACCCACTACTTC.